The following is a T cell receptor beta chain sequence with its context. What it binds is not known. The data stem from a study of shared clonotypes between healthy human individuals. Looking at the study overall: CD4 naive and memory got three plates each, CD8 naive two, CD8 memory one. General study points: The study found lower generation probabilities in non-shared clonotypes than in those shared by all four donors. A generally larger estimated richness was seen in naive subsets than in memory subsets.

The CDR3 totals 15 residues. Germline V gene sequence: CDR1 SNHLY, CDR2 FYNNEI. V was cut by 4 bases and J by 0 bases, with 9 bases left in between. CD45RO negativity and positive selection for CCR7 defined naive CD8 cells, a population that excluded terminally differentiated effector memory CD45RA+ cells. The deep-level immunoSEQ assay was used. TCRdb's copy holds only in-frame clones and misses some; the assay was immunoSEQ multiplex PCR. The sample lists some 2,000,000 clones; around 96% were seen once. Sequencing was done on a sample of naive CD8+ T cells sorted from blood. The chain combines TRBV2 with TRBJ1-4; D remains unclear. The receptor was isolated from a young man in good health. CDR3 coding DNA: TGTGCCAGCAGTGGAGTGGGCTCAACTAATGAAAAACTGTTTTTT. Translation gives CASSGVGSTNEKLFF.